This T cell receptor beta chain came from a study of T cells in localized non-small cell lung cancer. Study-wide points: Investigators sequenced only a single tumor region, leaving heterogeneity possible. There was an association of higher blood T cell density with longer overall survival.

Trimming stripped 1 base from V and 6 bases from J, with 11 bases between. The germline V gene has CDR1 SGHNT and CDR2 YYREEE (reference sequence). The CDR3 is 13 amino acids. Assay used: immunoSEQ multiplex PCR; TCRdb lists only in-frame clones, some missing. The sample has about 40,000 clones, around 81% seen once; the top ten hold about 7%. With respect to this clone: Its antigen is unknown.

The sample in question was peripheral blood mononuclear cells, obtained before any cancer treatment. The receptor comes from a male donor aged 60 or over with stage II lung adenocarcinoma. The chain is built from TRBV5-4 and TRBJ2-7; maybe TRBD1 (5 bases). The CDR3 loop reads CASSLKGVSEQYF. The CDR3 DNA follows: TGTGCCAGCAGCTTGAAAGGGGTCTCCGAGCAGTACTTC.